The following is a T cell receptor (beta chain) sequence with its context. Its antigen is undetermined. The data belong to a study of T cell repertoires in cytomegalovirus infection. One entry per CDR3 protein results from TCRdb running MiXCR on the reads. Found here are about 260,000 distinct CDR3 sequences, 9.1% of them singletons; the top ten hold roughly 16%. Overall study findings and caveats: HLA-C-restricted CMV-specific TCR beta clonotypes prevailed in the ex vivo response.

This CDR3 contains 15 residues. Germline-derived CDR1 and CDR2 are MNHEY and SVGEGT. Trimming pared 2 bases from V and 2 bases from J, leaving 10 bases between. The material sequenced was PBMCs. The sequence came from a human donor in good health (CMV status not recorded). Some clones in this sample may be carry-over from other donors' samples. This chain links TRBV6-2 or TRBV6-3 with TRBJ1-5, with D maybe TRBD1 (6 bases). CDR3 loop: CASSYRGLGNQPQHF. CDR3 DNA: TGTGCCAGCAGTTACCGGGGGCTCGGCAATCAGCCCCAGCATTTT.